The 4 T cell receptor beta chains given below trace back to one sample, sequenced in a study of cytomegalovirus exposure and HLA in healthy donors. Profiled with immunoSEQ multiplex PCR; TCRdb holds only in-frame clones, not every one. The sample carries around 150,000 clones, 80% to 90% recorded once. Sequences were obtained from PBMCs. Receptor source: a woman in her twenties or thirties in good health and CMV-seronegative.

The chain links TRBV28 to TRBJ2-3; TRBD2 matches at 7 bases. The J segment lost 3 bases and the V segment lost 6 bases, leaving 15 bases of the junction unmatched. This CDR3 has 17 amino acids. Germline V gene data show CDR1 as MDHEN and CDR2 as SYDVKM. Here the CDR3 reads CASSPEPTSFITDTQYF. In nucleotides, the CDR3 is TGTGCCAGCAGCCCAGAACCGACTAGCTTTATTACAGATACGCAGTATTTT.

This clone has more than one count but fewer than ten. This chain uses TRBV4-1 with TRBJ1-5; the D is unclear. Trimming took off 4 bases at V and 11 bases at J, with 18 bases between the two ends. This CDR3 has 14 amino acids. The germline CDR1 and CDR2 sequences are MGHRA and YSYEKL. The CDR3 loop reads CASSPRGGGTAQHF. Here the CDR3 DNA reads TGCGCCAGCAGCCCTCGGGGAGGAGGAACGGCCCAGCATTTT.

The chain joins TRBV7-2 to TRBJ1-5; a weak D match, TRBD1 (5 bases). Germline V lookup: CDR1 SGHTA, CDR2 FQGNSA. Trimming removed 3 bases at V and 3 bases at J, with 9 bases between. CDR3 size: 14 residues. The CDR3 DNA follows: TGTGCCAGCAGCTTCTCCAGGGACAATCAGCCCCAGCATTTT. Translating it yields CASSFSRDNQPQHF.

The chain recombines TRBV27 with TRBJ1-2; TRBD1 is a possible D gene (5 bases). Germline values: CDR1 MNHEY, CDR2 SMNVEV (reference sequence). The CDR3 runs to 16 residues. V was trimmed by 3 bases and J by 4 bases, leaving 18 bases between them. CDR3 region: CASSFRRDGDLYGYTF. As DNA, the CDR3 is TGTGCCAGCAGTTTCCGCAGGGACGGAGATCTCTATGGCTACACCTTC.